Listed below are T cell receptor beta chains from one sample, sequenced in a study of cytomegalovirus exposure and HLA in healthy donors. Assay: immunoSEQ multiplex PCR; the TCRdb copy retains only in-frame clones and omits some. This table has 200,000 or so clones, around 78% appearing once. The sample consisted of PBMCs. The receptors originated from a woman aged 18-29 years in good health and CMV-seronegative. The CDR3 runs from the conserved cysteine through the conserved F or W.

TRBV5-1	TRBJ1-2	CASSSTHRGGYGYTF
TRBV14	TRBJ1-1	CASSQGMNTEAFF
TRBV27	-	CATYPYPRAPPREQYF
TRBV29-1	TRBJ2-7	CSVVGLTYEQYF
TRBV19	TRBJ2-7	CAAGDGRSYEQYF
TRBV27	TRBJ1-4	CASSPGAGILEKLFF
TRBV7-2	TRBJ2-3	CASSAWDSTDTQYF
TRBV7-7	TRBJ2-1	CASSLGDNRLNEQFF
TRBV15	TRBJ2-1	CAIQGEREGTQQFF
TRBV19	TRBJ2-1	CASTIGRGGNNEQFF
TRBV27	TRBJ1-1	CASSPHSGTEAFF
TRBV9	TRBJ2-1	CASSPPYNEQFF
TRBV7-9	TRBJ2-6	CASSKQTGSGANVLTF
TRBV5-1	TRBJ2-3	CASSLEQTDTQYF
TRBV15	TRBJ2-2	CATSRDPLGTSGAGFF
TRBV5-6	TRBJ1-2	CASSRDQDGYTF
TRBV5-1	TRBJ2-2	CASSSGTSSNTGELFF
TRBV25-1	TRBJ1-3	CASSELEGLDGNTIYF
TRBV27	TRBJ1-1	CASSLSATTEAFF
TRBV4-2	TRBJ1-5	CASSQSSYSNQPQHF
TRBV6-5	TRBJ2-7	CASSSGIFYEQYF
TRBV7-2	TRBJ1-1	CASSSGQGRGPTEAFF
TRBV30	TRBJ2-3	CAWTVGTTTDTQYF
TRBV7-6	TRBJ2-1	CASSLGLRGRSYNEQFF
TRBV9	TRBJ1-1	CASSVIPELNTEAFF
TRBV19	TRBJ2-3	CASSGVNTDTQYF
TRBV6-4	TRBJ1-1	CASSASQGNTEAFF
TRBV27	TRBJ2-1	CASSLRTSGSSNEQFF
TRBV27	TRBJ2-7	CASKSAAAGAYEQYF
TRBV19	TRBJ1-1	CASSIFGTQNTEAFF
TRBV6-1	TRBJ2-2	CASRYDRQTGELFF
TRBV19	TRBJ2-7	CASSPLPGQRSYEQYF
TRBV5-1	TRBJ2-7	CASSQGTLSYEQYF
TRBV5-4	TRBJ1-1	CASSLAWRNTEAFF
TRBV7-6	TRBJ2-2	CASSLGSNPAGELFF
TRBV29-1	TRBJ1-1	CSVGSGAGTEAFF
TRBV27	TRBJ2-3	CASTHRAGRRSHTDTQYF